Sequencing of this TCR beta chain was carried out in a study of PD-L1 blockade in urothelial cancer. Germline V gene data show CDR1 as MDHEN and CDR2 as SYDVKM. The length of the CDR3 is 15 residues. Trimming shortened V by 8 bases and J by 1 base, and 18 bases separated the two germline ends. TCR analog templates of synthetic origin were spiked into each PCR. Sequencing used immunoSEQ multiplex PCR; TCRdb keeps in-frame clones, though not all of them. The sample records under 150,000 clones, roughly 91% being singletons. Described time point: peripheral blood 6 weeks after treatment start. The source was PBMCs, collected around atezolizumab (anti-PD-L1) treatment. This chain links TRBV28 with TRBJ2-7, with a tentative D call TRBD1 (6 bases). This receptor was taken from a man aged 55 to 69 with urothelial cancer. The CDR3 is CASVIGRGISYEQYF. The CDR3 DNA reads as TGTGCCAGCGTAATAGGCAGGGGAATTTCCTACGAGCAGTACTTC. Full variable domain (rest looked up from reference TRBV28 and TRBJ2-7): DVKVTQSSRYLVKRTGEKVFLECVQDMDHENMFWYRQDPGLGLRLIYFSYDVKMKEKGDIPEGYSVSREKKERFSLILESASTNQTSMYLCASVIGRGISYEQYFGPGTRLTVT.